This T cell receptor (beta chain) appears in the sequencing data of a study of blood T cell repertoires in COVID-19. The data were produced by immunoSEQ multiplex PCR, yet TCRdb's version contains in-frame clones alone and is incomplete. This table has almost 70,000 clones, 89% appearing once. The CDR3 consists of 13 residues. With 8 bases removed from V and 2 bases from J, the gap between germline ends came to 13 bases. From germline, CDR1 is MNHEY and CDR2 SVGAGI. This sequence joins TRBV6-5 and TRBJ2-7, with D perhaps matching TRBD1 (6 bases). Material for sequencing was peripheral blood. The origin of this receptor is a woman between 50 and 59 years old with active COVID-19. CDR3 DNA sequence: TGTGCCAGCCTCAGGGGCTACGCCTACGAGCAGTACTTC. Amino acid sequence: CASLRGYAYEQYF.